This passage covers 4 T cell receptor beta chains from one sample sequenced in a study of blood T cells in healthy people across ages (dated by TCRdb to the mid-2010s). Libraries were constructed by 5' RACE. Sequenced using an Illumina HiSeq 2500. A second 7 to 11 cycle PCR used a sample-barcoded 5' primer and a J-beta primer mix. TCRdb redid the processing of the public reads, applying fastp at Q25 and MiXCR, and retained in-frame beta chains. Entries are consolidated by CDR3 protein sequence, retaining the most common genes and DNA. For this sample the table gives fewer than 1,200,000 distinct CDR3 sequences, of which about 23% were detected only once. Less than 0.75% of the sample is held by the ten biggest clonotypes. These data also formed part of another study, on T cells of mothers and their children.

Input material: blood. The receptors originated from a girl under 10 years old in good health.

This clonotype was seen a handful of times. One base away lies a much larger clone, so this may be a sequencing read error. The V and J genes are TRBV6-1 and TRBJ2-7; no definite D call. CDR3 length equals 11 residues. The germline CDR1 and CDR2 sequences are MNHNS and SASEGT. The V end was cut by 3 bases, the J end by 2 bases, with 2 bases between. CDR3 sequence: CASSEPYEQYF. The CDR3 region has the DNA TGTGCCAGCAGTGAGCCCTACGAGCAGTACTTC.

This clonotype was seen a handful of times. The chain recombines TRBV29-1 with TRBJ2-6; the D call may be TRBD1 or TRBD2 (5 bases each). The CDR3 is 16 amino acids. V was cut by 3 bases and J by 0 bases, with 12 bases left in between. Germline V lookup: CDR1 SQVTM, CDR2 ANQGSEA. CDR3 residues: CSVEGEMSSGANVLTF. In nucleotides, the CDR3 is TGCAGCGTTGAGGGGGAGATGAGCTCTGGGGCCAACGTCCTGACTTTC.

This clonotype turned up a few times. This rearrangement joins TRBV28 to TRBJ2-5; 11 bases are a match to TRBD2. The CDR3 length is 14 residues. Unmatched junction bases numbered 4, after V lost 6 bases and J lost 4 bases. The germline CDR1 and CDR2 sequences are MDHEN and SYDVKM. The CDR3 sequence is CASRTSGIGETQYF. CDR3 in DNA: TGTGCCAGCAGGACTAGCGGGATCGGAGAGACCCAGTACTTC. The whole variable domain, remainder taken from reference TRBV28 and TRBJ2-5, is DVKVTQSSRYLVKRTGEKVFLECVQDMDHENMFWYRQDPGLGLRLIYFSYDVKMKEKGDIPEGYSVSREKKERFSLILESASTNQTSMYLCASRTSGIGETQYFGPGTRLLVL.

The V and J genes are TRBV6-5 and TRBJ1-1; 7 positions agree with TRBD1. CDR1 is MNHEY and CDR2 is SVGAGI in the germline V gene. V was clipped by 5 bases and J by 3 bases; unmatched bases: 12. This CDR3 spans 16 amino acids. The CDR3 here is CASSLSAPGQYTEAFF. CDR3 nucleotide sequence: TGTGCCAGCAGTCTAAGTGCCCCGGGACAGTACACTGAAGCTTTCTTT.